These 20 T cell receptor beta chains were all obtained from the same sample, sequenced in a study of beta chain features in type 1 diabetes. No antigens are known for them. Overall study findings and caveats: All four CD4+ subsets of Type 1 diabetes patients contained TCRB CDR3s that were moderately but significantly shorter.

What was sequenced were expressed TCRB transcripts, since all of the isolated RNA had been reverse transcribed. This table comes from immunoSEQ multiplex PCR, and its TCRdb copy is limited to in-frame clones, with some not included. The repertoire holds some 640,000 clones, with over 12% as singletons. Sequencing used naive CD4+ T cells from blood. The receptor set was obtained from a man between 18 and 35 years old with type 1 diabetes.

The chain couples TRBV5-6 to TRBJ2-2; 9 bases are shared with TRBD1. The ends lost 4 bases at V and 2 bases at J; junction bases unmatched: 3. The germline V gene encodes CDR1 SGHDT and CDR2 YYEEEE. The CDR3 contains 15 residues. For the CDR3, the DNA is TGTGCCAGCAGCCGGACAGGGGAAAACACCGGGGAGCTGTTTTTT. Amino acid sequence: CASSRTGENTGELFF.

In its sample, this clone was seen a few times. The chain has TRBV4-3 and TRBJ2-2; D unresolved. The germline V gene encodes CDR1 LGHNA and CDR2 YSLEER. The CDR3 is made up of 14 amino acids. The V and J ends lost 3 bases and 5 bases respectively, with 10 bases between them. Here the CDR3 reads CASSQETETGELFF. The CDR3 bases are TGCGCCAGCAGCCAGGAAACAGAGACCGGGGAGCTGTTTTTT.

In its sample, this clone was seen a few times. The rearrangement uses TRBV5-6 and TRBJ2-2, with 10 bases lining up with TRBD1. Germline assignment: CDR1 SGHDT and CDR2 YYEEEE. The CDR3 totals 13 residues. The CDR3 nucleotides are TGTGCTAGTGACAGGGGGCCAACCGGGGAGCTGTTTTTT. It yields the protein CASDRGPTGELFF.

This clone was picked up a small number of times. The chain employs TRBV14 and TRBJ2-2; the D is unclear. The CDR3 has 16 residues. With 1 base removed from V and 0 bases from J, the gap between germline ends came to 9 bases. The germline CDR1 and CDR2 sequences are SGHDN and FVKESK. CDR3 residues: CASSQAILANTGELFF. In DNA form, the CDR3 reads TGTGCCAGCAGCCAAGCGATACTTGCGAACACCGGGGAGCTGTTTTTT.

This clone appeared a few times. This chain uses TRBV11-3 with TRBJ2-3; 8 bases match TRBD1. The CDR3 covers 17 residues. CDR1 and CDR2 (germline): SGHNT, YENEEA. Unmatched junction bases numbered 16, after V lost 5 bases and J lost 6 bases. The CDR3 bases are TGTGCCAGCAGCGAACGCTGGACAGGGCCAAAGGAGGATACGCAGTATTTT. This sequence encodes CASSERWTGPKEDTQYF.

CDR3 in amino acids: CASSKERASGEQFF. The DNA of the CDR3 is TGTGCCAGCAGCAAAGAAAGGGCTAGCGGTGAGCAGTTCTTC. J is TRBJ2-1 and V is TRBV21-1; the table gives TRBD2 as D, unverified against the DNA. TRBV21-1 has pseudogene status. The CDR3 covers 14 residues.

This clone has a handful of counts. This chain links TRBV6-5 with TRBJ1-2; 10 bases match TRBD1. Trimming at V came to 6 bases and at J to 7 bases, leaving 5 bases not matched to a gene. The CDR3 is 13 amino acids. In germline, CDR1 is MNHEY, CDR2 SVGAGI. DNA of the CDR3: TGTGCCAGCAGCATAGACAGGGGGCTTGGCTACACCTTC. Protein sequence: CASSIDRGLGYTF.

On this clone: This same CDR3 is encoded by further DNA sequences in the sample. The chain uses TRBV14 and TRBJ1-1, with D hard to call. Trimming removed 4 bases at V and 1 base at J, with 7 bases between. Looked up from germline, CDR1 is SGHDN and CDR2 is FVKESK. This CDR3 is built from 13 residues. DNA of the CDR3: TGTGCCAGCAGCCTCCAGGAGAACACTGAAGCTTTCTTT. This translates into CASSLQENTEAFF.

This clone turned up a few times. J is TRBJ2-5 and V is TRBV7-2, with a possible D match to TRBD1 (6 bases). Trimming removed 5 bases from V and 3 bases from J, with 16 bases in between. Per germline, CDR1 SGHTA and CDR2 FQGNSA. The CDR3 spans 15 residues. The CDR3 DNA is TGTGCCAGCAGCGTAAGGACACCAGGGGAAGAGACCCAGTACTTC. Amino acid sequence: CASSVRTPGEETQYF.

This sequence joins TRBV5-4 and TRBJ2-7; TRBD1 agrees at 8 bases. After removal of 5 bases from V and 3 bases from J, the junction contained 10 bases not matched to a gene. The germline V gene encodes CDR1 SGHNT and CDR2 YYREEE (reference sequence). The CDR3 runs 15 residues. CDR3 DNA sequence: TGTGCCAGCAGACCCGGACAGGGTGAGGGCTACGAGCAGTACTTC. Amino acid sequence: CASRPGQGEGYEQYF.

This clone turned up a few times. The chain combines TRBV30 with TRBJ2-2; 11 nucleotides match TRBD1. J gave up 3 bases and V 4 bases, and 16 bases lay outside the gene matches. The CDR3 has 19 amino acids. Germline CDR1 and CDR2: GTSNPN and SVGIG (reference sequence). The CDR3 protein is CAWTRKIGQGARYTGELFF. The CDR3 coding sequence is TGTGCCTGGACCCGAAAAATAGGACAGGGGGCGCGTTACACCGGGGAGCTGTTTTTT. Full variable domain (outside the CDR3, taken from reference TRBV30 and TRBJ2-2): SQTIHQWPATLVQPVGSPLSLECTVEGTSNPNLYWYRQAAGRGLQLLFYSVGIGQISSEVPQNLSASRPQDRQFILSSKKLLLSDSGFYLCAWTRKIGQGARYTGELFFGEGSRLTVL.

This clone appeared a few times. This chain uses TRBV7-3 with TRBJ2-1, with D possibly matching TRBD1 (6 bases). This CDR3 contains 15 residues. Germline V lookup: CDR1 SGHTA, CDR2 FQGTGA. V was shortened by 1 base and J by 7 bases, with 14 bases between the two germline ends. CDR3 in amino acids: CASSLMAGVGNEQFF. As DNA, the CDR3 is TGTGCCAGCAGCTTAATGGCAGGGGTGGGGAATGAGCAGTTCTTC. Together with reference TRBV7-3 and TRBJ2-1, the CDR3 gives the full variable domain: GAGVSQTPSNKVTEKGKYVELRCDPISGHTALYWYRQSLGQGPEFLIYFQGTGAADDSGLPNDRFFAVRPEGSVSTLKIQRTERGDSAVYLCASSLMAGVGNEQFFGPGTRLTVL.

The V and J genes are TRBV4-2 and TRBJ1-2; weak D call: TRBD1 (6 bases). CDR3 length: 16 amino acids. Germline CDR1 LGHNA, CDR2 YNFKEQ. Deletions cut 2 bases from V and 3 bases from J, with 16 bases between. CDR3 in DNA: TGTGCCAGCAGCCAAAATCGGGGGGCGCCGGACTATGGCTACACCTTC. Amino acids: CASSQNRGAPDYGYTF.

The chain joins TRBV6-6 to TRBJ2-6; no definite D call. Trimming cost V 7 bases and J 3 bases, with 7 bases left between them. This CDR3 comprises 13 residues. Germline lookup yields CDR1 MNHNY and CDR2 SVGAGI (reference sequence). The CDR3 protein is CASTSLGANVLTF. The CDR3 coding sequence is TGTGCCAGCACATCACTTGGGGCCAACGTCCTGACTTTC.

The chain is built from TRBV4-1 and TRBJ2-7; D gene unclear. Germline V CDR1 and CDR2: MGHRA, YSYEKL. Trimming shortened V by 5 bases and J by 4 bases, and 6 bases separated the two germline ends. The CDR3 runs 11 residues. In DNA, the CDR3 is TGCGCCAGCAGCTATACTTACGAGCAGTACTTC. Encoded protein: CASSYTYEQYF.

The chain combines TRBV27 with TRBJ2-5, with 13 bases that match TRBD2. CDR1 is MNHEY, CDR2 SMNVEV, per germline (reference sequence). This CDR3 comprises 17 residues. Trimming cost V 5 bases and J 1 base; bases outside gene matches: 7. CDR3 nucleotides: TGTGCCAGCAGTCCCAGGACTAGCGGGGGAACCCAAGAGACCCAGTACTTC. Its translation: CASSPRTSGGTQETQYF.

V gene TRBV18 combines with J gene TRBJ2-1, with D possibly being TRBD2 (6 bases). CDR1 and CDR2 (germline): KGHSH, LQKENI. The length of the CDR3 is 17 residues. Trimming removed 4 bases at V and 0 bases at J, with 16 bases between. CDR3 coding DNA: TGTGCCAGCTCACTCTTCGGGCAGACTAGCTCCTACAATGAGCAGTTCTTC. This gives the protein CASSLFGQTSSYNEQFF. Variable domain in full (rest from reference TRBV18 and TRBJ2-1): NAGVMQNPRHLVRRRGQEARLRCSPMKGHSHVYWYRQLPEEGLKFMVYLQKENIIDESGMPKERFSAEFPKEGPSILRIQQVVRGDSAAYFCASSLFGQTSSYNEQFFGPGTRLTVL.

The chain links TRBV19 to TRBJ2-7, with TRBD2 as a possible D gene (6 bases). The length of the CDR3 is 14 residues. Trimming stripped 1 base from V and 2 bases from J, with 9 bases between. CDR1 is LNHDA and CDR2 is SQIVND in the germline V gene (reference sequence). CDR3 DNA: TGTGCCAGTAGTATAGCGGGAGCGCCCTACGAGCAGTACTTC. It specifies CASSIAGAPYEQYF.

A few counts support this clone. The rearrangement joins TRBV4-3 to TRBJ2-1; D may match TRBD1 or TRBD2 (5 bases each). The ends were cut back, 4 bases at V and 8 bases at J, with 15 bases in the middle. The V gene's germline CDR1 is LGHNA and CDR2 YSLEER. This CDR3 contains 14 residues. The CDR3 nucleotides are TGCGCCAGCAGCCTTCGGGGCCGCACGGATGAGCAGTTCTTC. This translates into CASSLRGRTDEQFF.

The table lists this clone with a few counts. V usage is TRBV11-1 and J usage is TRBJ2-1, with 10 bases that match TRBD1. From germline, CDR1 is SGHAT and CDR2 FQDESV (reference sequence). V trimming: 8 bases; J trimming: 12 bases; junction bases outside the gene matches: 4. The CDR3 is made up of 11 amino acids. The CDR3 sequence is CASGRDRGQFF. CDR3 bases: TGTGCCAGCGGGCGGGACAGGGGGCAGTTCTTC.